The source of this T cell receptor (beta chain) is a study of molecular identifiers for immune sequencing clone quantification. The CDR3 sequence is 13 residues long. V lost 5 bases to trimming and J lost 7 bases, with 15 bases between them. Germline loops: CDR1 SGHVS, CDR2 FNYEAQ. Study observations and caveats: The sizes of highly expanded clones could be underestimated when identical TCR molecules share a barcode.

This clonotype was counted ten times or more. Its antigen is currently unknown. TCRdb re-derived calls from the PCR reads in MiXCR, one entry per CDR3 protein. The repertoire has roughly 320,000 distinct CDR3 sequences, under 25% of them found once; the top ten carry 0.65% to 0.95%. The material sequenced was naive CD8+ T cells from blood, with Jurkat cell RNA spiked in. Subset defined: FACS-sorted CD8+CD4-CCR7+CD45RA+ naive T cells. The sequence came from a human donor in good health. Some libraries in this study had Jurkat cell RNA spiked in. V and J are TRBV7-6 and TRBJ2-7, with D perhaps TRBD1 (6 bases). The DNA of the CDR3 is TGTGCCAGCAGCCCAAGACCAGGGGCTGAGCAGTACTTC. Translation: CASSPRPGAEQYF.